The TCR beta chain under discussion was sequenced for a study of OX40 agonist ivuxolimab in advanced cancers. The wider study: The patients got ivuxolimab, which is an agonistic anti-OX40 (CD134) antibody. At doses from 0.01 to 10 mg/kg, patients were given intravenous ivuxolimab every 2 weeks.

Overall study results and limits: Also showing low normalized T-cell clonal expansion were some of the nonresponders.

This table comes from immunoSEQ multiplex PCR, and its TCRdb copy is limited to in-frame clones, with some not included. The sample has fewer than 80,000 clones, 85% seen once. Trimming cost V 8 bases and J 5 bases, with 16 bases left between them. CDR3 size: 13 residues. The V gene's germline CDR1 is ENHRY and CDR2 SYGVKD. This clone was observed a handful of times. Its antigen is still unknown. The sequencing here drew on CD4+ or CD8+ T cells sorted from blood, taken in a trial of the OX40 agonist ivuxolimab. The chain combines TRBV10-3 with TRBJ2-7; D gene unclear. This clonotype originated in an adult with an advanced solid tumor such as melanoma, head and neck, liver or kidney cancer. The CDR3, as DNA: TGTGCCATCGGCTTTTTGGGTAGCCACGAGCAGTACTTC. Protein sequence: CAIGFLGSHEQYF.